A selection of T cell receptor beta chains follows, all from one sample in a study of vaccination and CD4 T cells after COVID-19. The antigens these receptors bind are not known. TCRdb re-called the PCR reads with MiXCR, one entry per CDR3 protein. The table includes tens of thousands of distinct CDR3 sequences, under 40% detected once. The sequencing used CD4+ T cells from blood, cultured in vitro, collected about 7 months after SARS-CoV-2 vaccination. The receptors derive from a human donor who had recovered from COVID-19. The CDR3 runs from the conserved cysteine through the conserved F or W. The order of the fields is clone size, V gene, CDR3 protein. Some rows have no size entry. The others give once, few or many, or a class for an expanded clone.

>NA|TRBV20-1
CSARGQGANSYEQYF
>NA|TRBV28
CASSRTGYRTEAFF
>NA|TRBV20-1
CSVSRGISYNEQFF
>NA|TRBV5-4
CASSLPSGLQETQYF
>few|TRBV20-1
CSGDSLNTEAFF
>NA|TRBV10-1
CASGTGTDTQYF
>once|TRBV24-1
CATSDLAGGETGELFF
>NA|TRBV7-8
CASRVEINQPQHF
>few|TRBV6-4
CASSDGLRGLHQPQHF
>NA|TRBV4-1
CASSRRSNTEAFF
>NA|TRBV20-1
CSARGVSERYGYTF
>NA|TRBV15
CATSRSAGTDNEQFF
>few|TRBV6-1
CASTAGVNTEAFF
>NA|TRBV5-1
CASSSETGFNSPLHF
>NA|TRBV4-2
CASSQAAGEGETQYF